The rows below give T cell receptor beta chains drawn from one sample of a study of T cell responses to AZD1222 COVID-19 vaccine. Generated by immunoSEQ multiplex PCR, the TCRdb table keeps only in-frame clones and is missing some. The sample contains around 110,000 clones, 65% to 85% of which appear only once. Sequenced material: peripheral blood, taken on day 0 of AZD1222 vaccination. Every receptor here comes from an adult in good health. Each CDR3 is given with its conserved first and last residue. Fields, in order: D gene, V gene, J gene, CDR3 protein, CDR3 DNA. A D gene is named only where the DNA matches it firmly.

-,TRBV19,TRBJ2-6,CASKQGATGANVLTF,TGTGCCAGTAAGCAAGGGGCAACTGGGGCCAACGTCCTGACTTTC
-,TRBV6-1,TRBJ2-1,CASSELAAPYNEQFF,TGTGCCAGCAGTGAACTAGCAGCACCCTACAATGAGCAGTTCTTC
TRBD1,TRBV2,TRBJ1-2,CASSGGTGRSFGYTF,TGTGCCAGCAGCGGGGGGACAGGGAGATCTTTTGGCTACACCTTC
-,TRBV6-5,TRBJ2-7,CASSWTGRGDEQYF,TGTGCCAGCAGTTGGACAGGGAGGGGGGACGAGCAGTACTTC
-,TRBV12-3/TRBV12-4,TRBJ2-7,CASSFTRGEQYF,TGTGCCAGCAGTTTCACGCGCGGCGAGCAGTACTTC
-,TRBV6-5,TRBJ2-4,CASSPRRGGLNIQYF,TGTGCCAGCAGTCCCAGACGTGGGGGGTTAAACATTCAGTACTTC
-,TRBV28,TRBJ2-7,CASSKVGPYEQYF,TGTGCCAGCAGTAAAGTGGGTCCCTACGAGCAGTACTTC
-,TRBV6-5,TRBJ2-1,CASRTDIAQFF,TGTGCCAGCAGAACCGATATCGCGCAGTTCTTC
TRBD1,TRBV6-5,TRBJ2-2,CASSLDRVYTGELFF,TGTGCCAGCAGTCTCGACAGGGTTTATACCGGGGAGCTGTTTTTT
-,TRBV24-1,TRBJ2-1,CATSKTSPGQGSEQFF,TGTGCCACCAGTAAGACTAGCCCAGGGCAGGGGAGTGAGCAGTTCTTC
-,TRBV6-6,TRBJ1-5,CASSYYLGQPQHF,TGTGCCAGCAGTTACTATCTAGGGCAGCCCCAGCATTTT
-,TRBV2,TRBJ2-5,CASSGLQETQYF,TGTGCCAGCAGTGGACTTCAAGAGACCCAGTACTTC